These 22 T cell receptor beta chains share one sample of origin, sequenced in a study of cytomegalovirus exposure and HLA in healthy donors. Primers: 60 Vbeta forward and 13 Jbeta reverse. Some clones are missing from TCRdb's copy, which holds only in-frame ones; the method was immunoSEQ multiplex PCR. Among under 200,000 clones, roughly 82% were seen once, and the ten largest hold roughly 1.6%. The specimen was PBMCs. Every receptor here comes from a girl aged 5-17 years in good health and CMV-seropositive.

The chain employs TRBV29-1 and TRBJ2-2; tentative D call: TRBD1 (5 bases). V was pared by 7 bases and J by 5 bases, with 11 bases between. Germline V gene lookup returns CDR1 SQVTM and CDR2 ANQGSEA. The length of the CDR3 is 12 residues. CDR3 region: CSARQSTGELFF. The CDR3 DNA is TGCAGCGCTAGACAGTCTACCGGGGAGCTGTTTTTT.

The rearrangement uses TRBV29-1 and TRBJ1-2; D not certain. Germline V gene sequence: CDR1 SQVTM, CDR2 ANQGSEA. Trimming stripped 2 bases from V and 1 base from J, with 14 bases between. This CDR3 has 15 residues. DNA for the CDR3: TGCAGCGTTGAAAAGGAGCTTGGAGATAACTATGGCTACACCTTC. Its translation: CSVEKELGDNYGYTF.

The chain is built from TRBV27 and TRBJ2-1; D might be TRBD1 (5 bases). There are 14 residues in the CDR3. In germline, CDR1 is MNHEY, CDR2 SMNVEV (reference sequence). The germline V and J ends were trimmed by 4 bases and 7 bases, with 14 bases remaining between them. The CDR3 region is CASSSPRGENEQFF. CDR3 nucleotide sequence: TGTGCCAGCAGTTCCCCTAGGGGTGAAAATGAGCAGTTCTTC.

This rearrangement joins TRBV19 to TRBJ1-1; TRBD1 aligns across 8 bases. The germline V gene encodes CDR1 LNHDA and CDR2 SQIVND (reference sequence). V lost 3 bases and J lost 1; bases outside the gene matches: 7. This CDR3 spans 16 amino acids. CDR3 region: CASSMGRGTGNTEAFF. The CDR3 region has the DNA TGTGCCAGTAGTATGGGTCGCGGGACAGGGAACACTGAAGCTTTCTTT.

This clone was observed a handful of times. The J gene is TRBJ1-1, the V gene TRBV5-1; a possible D gene is TRBD1 (6 bases). Germline V CDR1 and CDR2: SGHRS, YFSETQ. The V and J ends lost 3 bases and 3 bases respectively, with 15 bases between them. The CDR3 extends over 15 amino acids. The CDR3 sequence: CASSSTEGGYTEAFF. In nucleotides, the CDR3 is TGCGCCAGCAGCTCGACGGAGGGGGGGTACACTGAAGCTTTCTTT.

J is TRBJ2-3 and V is TRBV9, with 11 bases fitting TRBD2. Per the germline V gene, CDR1 is SGDLS and CDR2 is YYNGEE. The CDR3 is 12 residues long. V shed 3 bases, J shed 14 bases, and the junction held 5 bases outside the gene matches. The CDR3 region has the DNA TGTGCCAGCAGCGCCTCTAGCGGGGGGCTGTATTTT. Amino acid sequence: CASSASSGGLYF.

V gene TRBV7-9 combines with J gene TRBJ1-4; D is possibly TRBD1 (5 bases). The germline V gene has CDR1 SEHNR and CDR2 FQNEAQ (reference sequence). Between the trimmed V and J ends, which lost 5 bases and 7 bases, there was a span of 14 bases. CDR3 size: 14 residues. This CDR3 is CASSLGGSSEKLFF. The CDR3 DNA reads TGTGCCAGCAGCCTGGGGGGGAGTAGTGAAAAACTGTTTTTT.

This clone has only a few counts. The chain links TRBV15 to TRBJ1-1; D unresolved. The V end was cut by 1 base, the J end by 8 bases, with 11 bases between. The CDR3 consists of 13 residues. CDR1 and CDR2 from the germline V gene are LNHNV and YYDKDF (reference sequence). Written as DNA, the CDR3 is TGTGCCACCAGCAGAGTCAGGCAAGGAGAAGCTTTCTTT. Translated, it gives CATSRVRQGEAFF. The full variable domain, in which reference TRBV15 and TRBJ1-1 provide the parts outside the CDR3, is DAMVIQNPRYQVTQFGKPVTLSCSQTLNHNVMYWYQQKSSQAPKLLFHYYDKDFNNEADTPDNFQSRRPNTSFCFLDIRSPGLGDTAMYLCATSRVRQGEAFFGQGTRLTVV.

A word on this clone: At one end the junction does not follow the germline gene, possibly because of a read error. The genes are TRBV19 and TRBJ1-2; D may be TRBD1 (6 bases). CDR1 and CDR2 (germline): LNHDA, SQIVND (reference sequence). This CDR3 is built from 12 residues. CDR3 sequence: CASSRGTTNLVF. In DNA form, the CDR3 reads TGTGCCAGTAGTAGGGGGACAACGAACTTAGTCTTC.

Comment on this clone: At the DNA level, this CDR3 is encoded by other sequences in the same sample as well. This chain links TRBV7-2 with TRBJ2-5, with D possibly TRBD1 on 6 matching bases. CDR3 length: 14 residues. V was pared by 5 bases and J by 2 bases, with 12 bases between. Germline V CDR1 and CDR2: SGHTA, FQGNSA. The CDR3 reads CASSRNRGQETQYF. The DNA of the CDR3 is TGTGCCAGCAGCAGAAATAGGGGGCAAGAGACCCAGTACTTC.

J is TRBJ2-1 and V is TRBV4-3; the match to TRBD2 covers 12 bases. The ends lost 5 bases at V and 8 bases at J; junction bases unmatched: 7. Germline V CDR1 and CDR2: LGHNA, YSLEER. This CDR3 region has 15 residues. The CDR3 nucleotides are TGCGCCAGCAGCACCTCTAGCGGGGGGGCCTATGAGCAGTTCTTC. Translated: CASSTSSGGAYEQFF.

CDR3 nucleotide sequence: TGTGCCAGCAGGGAGGGGTGGCATGAGCAGTTCTTC. Translated: CASREGWHEQFF. The chain is built from TRBV11-2 and TRBJ2-1, with D tentatively TRBD2 (6 bases). CDR1 SGHAT and CDR2 FQNNGV come from the germline V gene. V was shortened by 6 bases and J by 8 bases, with 11 bases between the two germline ends. The CDR3 totals 12 residues.

This clone has just a few counts. The chain combines TRBV6-1 with TRBJ2-7; 7 positions match TRBD1. The CDR3 has 14 amino acids. Germline V CDR1 and CDR2: MNHNS, SASEGT. The ends lost 3 bases at V and 9 bases at J; junction bases unmatched: 11. The chain's CDR3 is CASSELLRTGWQYF. DNA of the CDR3: TGTGCCAGCAGTGAGTTATTAAGGACAGGTTGGCAGTACTTC.

This rearrangement joins TRBV12-2 to TRBJ2-5; TRBD2, the table's D call, was not compared with the DNA. TRBV12-2 is labeled a pseudogene. This CDR3 is 18 amino acids long. The CDR3 region has the DNA TGTGCAAGTCGCTTAGAAGGTCATTCTCGGGAGAAACAAGAGACCCAGTACTTC. It codes for CASRLEGHSREKQETQYF.

The V call is TRBV5-4, the J call TRBJ2-3, with 12 bases lining up with TRBD2. This CDR3 has 18 residues. With V trimmed by 0 bases and J by 4 bases, 9 bases remained unmatched. Germline V gene data show CDR1 as SGHNT and CDR2 as YYREEE (reference sequence). In nucleotides, the CDR3 is TGTGCCAGCAGCTTGGCCGGCCCTAGCGGGGGGGCGGCAGATACGCAGTATTTT. Protein product: CASSLAGPSGGAADTQYF.

The chain combines TRBV5-1 with TRBJ2-1, with TRBD1 matching 10 bases. Germline CDR1 is SGHRS and CDR2 is YFSETQ. The CDR3 spans 15 residues. The trim removed 4 bases at V and 3 bases at J, leaving 4 bases unmatched. CDR3 sequence reads: CASSPRDRGYNEQFF. DNA of the CDR3: TGCGCCAGCAGCCCCCGGGACAGGGGCTACAATGAGCAGTTCTTC.

The chain joins TRBV5-1 to TRBJ1-2; 7 nucleotides line up with TRBD1. V lost 4 bases, J lost 7 bases, and 13 bases stayed unmatched. Germline CDR1 SGHRS, CDR2 YFSETQ. This CDR3 has 15 residues. The CDR3 DNA reads as TGCGCCAGCAGCACCGGACAGGTCTCCCCTCTTGGCTACACCTTC. Translated: CASSTGQVSPLGYTF. Based on the CDR3 plus reference TRBV5-1 and TRBJ1-2, the full variable domain is KAGVTQTPRYLIKTRGQQVTLSCSPISGHRSVSWYQQTPGQGLQFLFEYFSETQRNKGNFPGRFSGRQFSNSRSEMNVSTLELGDSALYLCASSTGQVSPLGYTFGSGTRLTVV.

V is TRBV6-1 and J is TRBJ2-1, with D possibly TRBD1 on 8 matching bases. This CDR3 region has 13 residues. The germline CDR1 and CDR2 sequences are MNHNS and SASEGT. The V end lost 8 bases, the J end lost 6 bases, and 14 bases lay between the germline ends. CDR3 DNA: TGTGCCAGCTCACAGGGGGAGGGCAATGAGCAGTTCTTC. Protein sequence: CASSQGEGNEQFF.

This rearrangement joins TRBV11-3 to TRBJ1-1, with TRBD1 as a possible D gene (5 bases). CDR1 and CDR2 (germline): SGHNT, YENEEA. This CDR3 is built from 14 residues. The V end lost 2 bases, the J end lost 5 bases, and 12 bases lay between the germline ends. This CDR3 reads CASSLSGKRTEAFF. As DNA, the CDR3 is TGTGCCAGCAGCTTATCAGGGAAAAGGACTGAAGCTTTCTTT.

V is TRBV6-1 and J is TRBJ2-7, with 7 bases lining up with TRBD1. Germline-derived CDR1 and CDR2 are MNHNS and SASEGT. The CDR3 length is 14 residues. V shed 0 bases and J 2 bases; nucleotides not matched to a gene: 1. CDR3 sequence reads: CASSEAGQPYEQYF. The DNA for the CDR3 is TGTGCCAGCAGTGAAGCGGGACAGCCCTACGAGCAGTACTTC.

This chain uses TRBV7-2 with TRBJ2-7; the D gene is possibly TRBD1 (7 bases). V gave up 0 bases and J gave up 5 bases, with 17 bases separating them. The CDR3 length is 16 residues. In germline, CDR1 is SGHTA, CDR2 FQGNSA. CDR3 in DNA: TGTGCCAGCAGCTTAGCGCCGGGCAGGGGGGTACACGAGCAGTACTTC. It specifies CASSLAPGRGVHEQYF.

The rearrangement uses TRBV4-3 and TRBJ1-1; D is unresolved. The CDR3 has 14 amino acids. V lost 2 bases and J 1 base, leaving 8 bases between the germline ends. CDR1 and CDR2 (germline): LGHNA, YSLEER. This chain's CDR3 is CASSQNGQNTEAFF. The CDR3 bases are TGCGCCAGCAGCCAAAATGGCCAGAACACTGAAGCTTTCTTT.